These 29 T cell receptor beta chains came from one sample sequenced in a study. Treg sorting used a CD4+CD25+CD127-/low gate. Adaptor-ligated barcode primers were used to amplify TRBV12-4/TRBJ1-2 clonotypes. TCRdb processed the multiplex PCR reads anew with MiXCR; each CDR3 protein has one entry. This sample yields about 200 distinct CDR3 sequences, of which around 8.6% are seen a single time; roughly three fifths belongs to the top ten. Sequencing was carried out using Tregs sorted from blood. These TCRs come from a female donor with breast cancer.

V is TRBV12-3 or TRBV12-4 and J is TRBJ1-2; no firm D call. V was trimmed by 6 bases and J by 3 bases, leaving 5 bases between them. This CDR3 has 11 residues. The CDR3 sequence: CASRADYGYTF. The DNA for the CDR3 is TGTGCCAGCAGGGCCGACTATGGCTACACCTTC.

Relative to its sample, this clonotype is hyperexpanded (1% or more). This chain connects TRBV12-3 or TRBV12-4 to TRBJ1-2; D remains unclear. This CDR3 is built from 11 residues. Trimming stripped 5 bases from V and 4 bases from J, with 5 bases between. The CDR3 region has the DNA TGTGCCAGCAGTCCCGGCTATGGCTACACCTTC. Its protein product is CASSPGYGYTF.

This clonotype is medium-sized (0.01 to 0.1%). The chain links TRBV12-3 or TRBV12-4 to TRBJ1-2; D gene uncertain. Trimming shortened V by 5 bases and J by 3 bases, and 13 bases separated the two germline ends. The CDR3 runs 14 residues. The DNA of the CDR3 is TGTGCCAGCAGTCAATCCGACGGGGACTATGGCTACACCTTC. It encodes CASSQSDGDYGYTF.

This clonotype is medium-sized within its sample. The chain uses TRBV12-3 or TRBV12-4 and TRBJ1-2, with 10 bases that match TRBD1. The trim removed 3 bases at V and 8 bases at J, leaving 6 bases unmatched. CDR3 length: 14 residues. Here the CDR3 DNA reads TGTGCCAGCAGTTTCGGGACAGGGGCTGGAGGCTACACCTTC. It codes for CASSFGTGAGGYTF.

This clonotype rates as medium-sized. The genes are TRBV12-3 or TRBV12-4 and TRBJ1-2, with 7 bases lining up with TRBD1. J lost 6 bases, V lost 5 bases, and 9 bases had no gene match. The CDR3 consists of 14 residues. DNA for the CDR3: TGTGCCAGCAGTACAAGAACAGGGGAAGATGGCTACACCTTC. As protein: CASSTRTGEDGYTF.

By share, this clonotype ranks as hyperexpanded (1% or more). The rearrangement joins TRBV12-3 or TRBV12-4 to TRBJ1-2; D is uncertain. The CDR3 sequence is 13 residues long. Trimming shortened V by 1 base and J by 6 bases, and 9 bases separated the two germline ends. Here the CDR3 DNA reads TGTGCCAGCAGTTTAGGGTCGGGCAATGGCTACACCTTC. The encoded protein is CASSLGSGNGYTF.

Judged by abundance, this clonotype is medium-sized (0.01 to 0.1%). This sequence joins TRBV12-3 or TRBV12-4 and TRBJ1-2; possibly TRBD1 for D (5 bases). This CDR3 comprises 15 residues. Trimming took 2 bases from V and 4 from J, leaving 14 bases between them. The CDR3 here is CASSLWEGAIYGYTF. The CDR3 DNA reads as TGTGCCAGCAGTTTATGGGAAGGGGCTATCTATGGCTACACCTTC.

In its sample, this clonotype ranks as large (0.1 to 1%). The gene calls are TRBV12-3 or TRBV12-4 and TRBJ1-2; D unresolved. This CDR3 spans 13 amino acids. V was shortened by 2 bases and J by 7 bases, with 11 bases between the two germline ends. CDR3 region: CASSLMSGIGYTF. The CDR3 bases are TGTGCCAGCAGTTTAATGAGTGGCATTGGCTACACCTTC.

The V call is TRBV12-3 or TRBV12-4, the J call TRBJ1-2; tentatively, D is TRBD1 (5 bases). Trimming took 2 bases from V and 2 from J, leaving 9 bases between them. This CDR3 region has 14 residues. In nucleotides, the CDR3 is TGTGCCAGCAGTTTAACCAGGGTGAACTATGGCTACACCTTC. Its protein product is CASSLTRVNYGYTF.

The chain combines TRBV12-3 or TRBV12-4 with TRBJ1-2; 9 nucleotides line up with TRBD1. This CDR3 has 13 amino acids. Trimming removed 7 bases from V and 6 bases from J; junction bases left unmatched: 6. As DNA, the CDR3 is TGTGCCAGCACCCTGGGACAGGGTGATGGCTACACCTTC. Encoded protein: CASTLGQGDGYTF.

This clonotype qualifies as large. This chain links TRBV12-3 or TRBV12-4 with TRBJ1-2; D gene uncertain. The V end lost 9 bases, the J end lost 5 bases, and 13 bases lay between the germline ends. CDR3 size: 12 residues. This CDR3 is CASTVGSYGYTF. CDR3 DNA sequence: TGTGCCAGTACCGTTGGATCTTATGGCTACACCTTC.

This clonotype is termed medium-sized. The J gene is TRBJ1-2, the V gene TRBV12-3 or TRBV12-4, with D possibly TRBD1 on 5 matching bases. CDR3 length equals 14 residues. V lost 6 bases to trimming and J lost 5 bases, with 16 bases between them. The CDR3 spells CASRDTGLVYGYTF. CDR3 nucleotide sequence: TGTGCCAGCAGGGATACGGGACTGGTATATGGCTACACCTTC.

By proportion, this clonotype is medium-sized (0.01 to 0.1%). The V gene is TRBV12-3 or TRBV12-4, the J gene TRBJ1-2; D not certain. V was pared by 2 bases and J by 4 bases, with 8 bases between. This CDR3 comprises 13 residues. CDR3 loop: CASSLSPGYGYTF. CDR3 in DNA: TGTGCCAGCAGTTTATCCCCGGGCTATGGCTACACCTTC.

This clonotype is labeled medium-sized. The chain couples TRBV12-3 or TRBV12-4 to TRBJ1-2; 9 nucleotides align to TRBD1. The CDR3 is made up of 14 amino acids. V lost 6 bases and J lost 8; bases outside the gene matches: 10. CDR3 sequence (DNA): TGTGCCAGCAGCGATCCGGGACAGGGTTACGGCTACACCTTC. This codes for CASSDPGQGYGYTF.

This clonotype rates as large. CDR3 DNA sequence: TGTGCCAGCAGTCCGATTGGGTCGAGAGACTATGGCTACACCTTC. Amino acid sequence: CASSPIGSRDYGYTF. This chain links TRBV12-3 or TRBV12-4 with TRBJ1-2, with no clear D. The CDR3 spans 15 residues. V was pared by 5 bases and J by 3 bases, with 16 bases between.

This clonotype counts as medium-sized (0.01 to 0.1%). The V and J genes are TRBV12-3 or TRBV12-4 and TRBJ1-2; a possible D gene is TRBD1 (6 bases). The CDR3 is 15 amino acids. Trimming removed 3 bases from V and 5 bases from J, with 16 bases in between. The CDR3 sequence: CASSFSQGPRYGYTF. In DNA form, the CDR3 reads TGTGCCAGCAGTTTCTCTCAGGGGCCCCGTTATGGCTACACCTTC.

Within the sample, this clonotype is large. The gene calls are TRBV12-3 or TRBV12-4 and TRBJ1-2, with D maybe TRBD1 (6 bases). V was cut by 3 bases and J by 4 bases, with 12 bases left in between. The CDR3 has 14 residues. The CDR3 reads CASSFQGQPYGYTF. The DNA of the CDR3 is TGTGCCAGCAGTTTTCAGGGGCAACCCTATGGCTACACCTTC.

This clonotype turned up a few times. The chain carries TRBV12-3 or TRBV12-4 and TRBJ1-2; D call uncertain. The CDR3 covers 10 residues. Trimming took 5 bases from V and 9 from J, leaving 7 bases between them. The CDR3 here is CASSRKSYTF. For the CDR3, the DNA is TGTGCCAGCAGTCGAAAGAGCTACACCTTC.

Within the sample, this clonotype is medium-sized (0.01 to 0.1%). The V and J genes are TRBV12-3 or TRBV12-4 and TRBJ1-2; no definite D call. CDR3 length: 14 residues. Between the trimmed V and J ends, which lost 5 bases and 8 bases, there was a span of 18 bases. The CDR3 coding sequence is TGTGCCAGCAGTATCCGGCGGAGTCTGATCGGCTACACCTTC. Translated, it gives CASSIRRSLIGYTF.

This chain joins TRBV12-3 or TRBV12-4 and TRBJ1-2, with no clear D. The CDR3 consists of 13 residues. Trimming pared 6 bases from V and 4 bases from J, leaving 12 bases between. The CDR3 protein is CASSTRHAYGYTF. CDR3 DNA sequence: TGTGCCAGCAGCACCCGACATGCCTATGGCTACACCTTC.

In this sample, this clonotype is hyperexpanded (1% or more). The genes are TRBV12-3 or TRBV12-4 and TRBJ1-2; 7 nucleotides align to TRBD1. V lost 5 bases to trimming and J lost 4 bases; unmatched junction nucleotides: 1. The CDR3 runs to 12 residues. The CDR3: CASSGDSYGYTF. The CDR3 DNA follows: TGTGCCAGCAGTGGGGACAGCTATGGCTACACCTTC.

By share, this clonotype counts as large. The V gene is TRBV12-3 or TRBV12-4, the J gene TRBJ1-2, with D perhaps matching TRBD1 (5 bases). Trimming left V 4 bases short and J 10 bases short, with 22 bases between. The CDR3 length is 15 residues. DNA of the CDR3: TGTGCCAGCAGTTCAAAATGGACAAAGGGTTTCTACTACACCTTC. Its protein product is CASSSKWTKGFYYTF.

In this sample, this clonotype is large. V gene TRBV12-3 or TRBV12-4 combines with J gene TRBJ1-2, with 7 bases fitting TRBD1. The J segment lost 4 bases and the V segment lost 6 bases, leaving 5 bases of the junction unmatched. The CDR3 totals 13 residues. The CDR3 DNA is TGTGCCAGCAGCCCTGACAGGGTCTATGGCTACACCTTC. It specifies CASSPDRVYGYTF.

This clonotype is deemed medium-sized. The V gene is TRBV12-3 or TRBV12-4, the J gene TRBJ1-2; perhaps TRBD1 as D (6 bases). The CDR3 spans 14 residues. Trimming took 6 bases from V and 4 from J, leaving 15 bases between them. The CDR3 DNA reads TGTGCCAGCAGAGTTGGACAGTATGGCTATGGCTACACCTTC. It encodes CASRVGQYGYGYTF.

This clonotype is labeled as medium-sized. The chain uses TRBV12-3 or TRBV12-4 and TRBJ1-2; 8 bases map to TRBD1. V shed 5 bases, J shed 7 bases, and the junction held 6 bases outside the gene matches. There are 13 residues in the CDR3. The CDR3 is CASSLDREGGYTF. CDR3 nucleotide sequence: TGTGCCAGCAGTCTGGACAGGGAAGGTGGCTACACCTTC.

Within the sample, this clonotype is medium-sized (0.01 to 0.1%). A clone one base away is much larger, so this may be a read error. Given the absence of the conserved phenylalanine or tryptophan at the CDR3 end, a read error is likely. The chain couples TRBV12-3 or TRBV12-4 to TRBJ1-2; the D is unclear. Trimming took 5 bases from V and 3 from J, leaving 16 bases between them. The CDR3 extends over 15 amino acids. For the CDR3, the DNA is TGTGCCAGCAGTCCGATTGGGTCGAGAGACTATGGCTACACCCTC. Translation: CASSPIGSRDYGYTL.

This clonotype is judged large (0.1 to 1%). This chain uses TRBV12-3 or TRBV12-4 with TRBJ1-2, with unresolved D. CDR3 length: 14 residues. V was clipped by 1 base and J by 4 bases, with 10 bases between them. The CDR3 DNA follows: TGTGCCAGCAGTTTAGTTTCCGGGAGCTATGGCTACACCTTC. It translates to CASSLVSGSYGYTF.

The chain is built from TRBV12-3 or TRBV12-4 and TRBJ1-2; 8 nucleotides match TRBD1. Unmatched junction bases numbered 7, after V lost 5 bases and J lost 5 bases. The CDR3 spans 14 residues. CDR3 nucleotides: TGTGCCAGCAGTCCCGACAGGGGATTATATGGCTACACCTTC. The encoded protein is CASSPDRGLYGYTF.

Concerning this clonotype itself: The junction differs from germline at one of its ends, possibly a read error. The genes are TRBV12-3 or TRBV12-4 and TRBJ1-2; D is undetermined. The CDR3 has 12 amino acids. CDR3 residues: CASSFTWSSTRF. CDR3 sequence (DNA): TGTGCCAGCAGTTTTACATGGAGCTCCACCAGATTC.